The sequence of this T cell receptor (beta chain) was determined in a study of shared clonotypes between healthy human individuals. Study observations and caveats: Naive subsets usually exceeded memory subsets in estimated richness.

Template for every sorted-subset replicate PCR totaled 200 to 250 ng DNA, roughly 30,000 T cell genomes. Only in-frame clones appear in the TCRdb table, and some are missing; sequencing was by immunoSEQ multiplex PCR. The sample records some 1.4 million clones, roughly 95% being singletons. For this clone: Its antigen is not known.

This sequence was found in a young man in good health. Material: naive CD4+ T cells sorted from blood. Subset in this sample: CD45RA+ positively selected.

CDR3 DNA: TGCAGCGTTTGGGAGGGGACAGGGGTCTACGAGCAGTACTTC. It codes for CSVWEGTGVYEQYF. V and J are TRBV29-1 and TRBJ2-7, with TRBD1 identical over 10 bases. CDR1 is SQVTM, CDR2 ANQGSEA, per germline. Trimming removed 5 bases from V and 3 bases from J; junction bases left unmatched: 7. The CDR3 length is 14 residues.